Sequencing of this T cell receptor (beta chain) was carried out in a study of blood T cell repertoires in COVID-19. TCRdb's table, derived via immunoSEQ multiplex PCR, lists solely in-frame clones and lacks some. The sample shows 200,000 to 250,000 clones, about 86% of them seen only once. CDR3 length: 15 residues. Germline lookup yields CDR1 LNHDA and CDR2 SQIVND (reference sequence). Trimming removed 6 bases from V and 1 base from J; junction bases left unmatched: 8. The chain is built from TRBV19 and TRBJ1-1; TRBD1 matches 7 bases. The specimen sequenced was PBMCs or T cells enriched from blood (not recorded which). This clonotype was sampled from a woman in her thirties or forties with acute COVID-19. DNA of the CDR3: TGTGCCAGTAGCCAGGGACAGCTTTGGAACACTGAAGCTTTCTTT. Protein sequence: CASSQGQLWNTEAFF.